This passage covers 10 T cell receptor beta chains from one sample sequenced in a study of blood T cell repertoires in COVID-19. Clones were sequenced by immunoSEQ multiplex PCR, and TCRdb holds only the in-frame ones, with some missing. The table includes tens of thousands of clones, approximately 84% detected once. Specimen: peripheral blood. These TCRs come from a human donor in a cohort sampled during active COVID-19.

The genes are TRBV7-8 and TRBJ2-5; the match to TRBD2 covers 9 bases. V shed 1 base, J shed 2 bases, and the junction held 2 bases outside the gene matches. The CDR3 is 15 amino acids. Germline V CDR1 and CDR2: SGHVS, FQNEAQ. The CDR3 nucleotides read TGTGCCAGCAGCTTAGGTAGCGGGGGACAAGAGACCCAGTACTTC. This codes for CASSLGSGGQETQYF.

In DNA, the CDR3 is TGCAGCGTTGAAGCGGGAGGTGAAGGCTACACCTTC. This sequence encodes CSVEAGGEGYTF. The J gene is TRBJ1-2, the V gene TRBV29-1; D unresolved. The V and J ends lost 1 base and 8 bases respectively, with 11 bases between them. This CDR3 is 12 amino acids long. Germline V gene lookup returns CDR1 SQVTM and CDR2 ANQGSEA.

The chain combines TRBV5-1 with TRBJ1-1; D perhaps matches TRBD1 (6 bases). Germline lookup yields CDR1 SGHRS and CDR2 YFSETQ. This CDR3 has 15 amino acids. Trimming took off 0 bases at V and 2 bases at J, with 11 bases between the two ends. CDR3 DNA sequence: TGCGCCAGCAGCTTGGTGCTGGGGGCCAACACTGAAGCTTTCTTT. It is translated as CASSLVLGANTEAFF.

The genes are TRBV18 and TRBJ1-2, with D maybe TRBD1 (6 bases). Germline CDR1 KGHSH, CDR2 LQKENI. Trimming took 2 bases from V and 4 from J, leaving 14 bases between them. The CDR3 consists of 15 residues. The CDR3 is CASSPGRDRLYGYTF. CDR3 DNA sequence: TGTGCCAGCTCACCAGGCCGAGACAGGCTCTATGGCTACACCTTC.

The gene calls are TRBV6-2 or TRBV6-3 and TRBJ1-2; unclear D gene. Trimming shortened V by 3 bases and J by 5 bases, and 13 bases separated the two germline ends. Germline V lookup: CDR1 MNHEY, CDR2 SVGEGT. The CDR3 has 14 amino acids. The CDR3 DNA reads TGTGCCAGCAGTTATTTTAACCGGGAATATGGCTACACCTTC. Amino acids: CASSYFNREYGYTF.

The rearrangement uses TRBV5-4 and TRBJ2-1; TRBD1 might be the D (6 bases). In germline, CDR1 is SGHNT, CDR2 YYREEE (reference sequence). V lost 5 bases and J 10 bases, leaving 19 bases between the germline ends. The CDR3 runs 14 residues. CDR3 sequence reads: CASSPTGRGDEQFF. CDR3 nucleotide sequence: TGTGCCAGCAGTCCAACAGGCAGGGGAGACGAGCAGTTCTTC.

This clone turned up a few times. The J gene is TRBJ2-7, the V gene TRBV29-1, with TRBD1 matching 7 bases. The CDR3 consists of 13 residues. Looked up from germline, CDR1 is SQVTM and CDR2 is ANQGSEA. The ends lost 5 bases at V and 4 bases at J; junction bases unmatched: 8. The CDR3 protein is CSVLQGSTYEQYF. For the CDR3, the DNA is TGCAGCGTTCTACAGGGGTCCACTTACGAGCAGTACTTC.

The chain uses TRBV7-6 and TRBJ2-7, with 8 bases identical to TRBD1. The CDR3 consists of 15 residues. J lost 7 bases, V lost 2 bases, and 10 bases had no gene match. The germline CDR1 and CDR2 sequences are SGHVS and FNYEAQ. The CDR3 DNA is TGTGCCAGCAGCTTACGGCAGGGGGCTCCGGGGGAGCAGTACTTC. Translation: CASSLRQGAPGEQYF.

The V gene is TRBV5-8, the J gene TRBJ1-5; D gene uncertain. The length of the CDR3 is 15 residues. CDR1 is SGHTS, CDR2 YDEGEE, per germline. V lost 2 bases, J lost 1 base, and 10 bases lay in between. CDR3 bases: TGTGCCAGCAGCTTAAGTTCAGTGAGCAATCAGCCCCAGCATTTT. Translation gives CASSLSSVSNQPQHF.

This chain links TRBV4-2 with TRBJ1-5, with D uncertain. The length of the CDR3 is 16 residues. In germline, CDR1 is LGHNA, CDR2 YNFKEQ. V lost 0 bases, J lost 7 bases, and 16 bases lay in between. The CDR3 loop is CASSQELRRIRQPQHF. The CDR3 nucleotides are TGTGCCAGCAGCCAAGAGTTGAGGCGAATCAGACAGCCCCAGCATTTT.